Sequencing of this T cell receptor (beta chain) was carried out in a study of T cells of healthy individuals. This CDR3 comprises 14 residues. Germline V gives CDR1 DFQATT, CDR2 SNEGSKA (reference sequence). V shed 0 bases and J shed 6 bases, with 9 bases lying between them. TCRdb reprocessed the 5' RACE reads via MiXCR and lists one record per CDR3 protein. This sample yields 60,000 to 75,000 distinct CDR3 sequences, of which under 20% are seen a single time; roughly 4.7% belongs to the top ten. This clonotype was counted many times. V and J are TRBV20-1 and TRBJ1-6; D gene unclear. The origin of this receptor is a human donor in good health. DNA for the CDR3: TGCAGTGCTAGAGAGTATGCGTTTAATTCACCCCTCCACTTT. This encodes CSAREYAFNSPLHF.